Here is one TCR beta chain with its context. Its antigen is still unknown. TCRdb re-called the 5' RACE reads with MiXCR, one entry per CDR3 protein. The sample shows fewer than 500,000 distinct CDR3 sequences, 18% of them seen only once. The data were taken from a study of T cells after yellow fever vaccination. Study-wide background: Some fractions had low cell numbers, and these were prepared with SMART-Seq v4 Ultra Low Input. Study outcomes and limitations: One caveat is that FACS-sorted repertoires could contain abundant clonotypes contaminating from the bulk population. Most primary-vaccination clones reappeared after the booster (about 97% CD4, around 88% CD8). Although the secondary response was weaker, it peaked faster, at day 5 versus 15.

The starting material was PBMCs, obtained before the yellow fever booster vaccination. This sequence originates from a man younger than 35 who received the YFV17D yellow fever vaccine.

The CDR3 coding sequence is TGTGCCAGCAGTGAAGCCCCAGGGACCGCTAATCAGCCCCAGCATTTT. This codes for CASSEAPGTANQPQHF. This chain uses TRBV2 with TRBJ1-5; D is possibly TRBD1 (5 bases). Germline loops: CDR1 SNHLY, CDR2 FYNNEI. V was shortened by 0 bases and J by 4 bases, with 13 bases between the two germline ends. The CDR3 has 16 amino acids.